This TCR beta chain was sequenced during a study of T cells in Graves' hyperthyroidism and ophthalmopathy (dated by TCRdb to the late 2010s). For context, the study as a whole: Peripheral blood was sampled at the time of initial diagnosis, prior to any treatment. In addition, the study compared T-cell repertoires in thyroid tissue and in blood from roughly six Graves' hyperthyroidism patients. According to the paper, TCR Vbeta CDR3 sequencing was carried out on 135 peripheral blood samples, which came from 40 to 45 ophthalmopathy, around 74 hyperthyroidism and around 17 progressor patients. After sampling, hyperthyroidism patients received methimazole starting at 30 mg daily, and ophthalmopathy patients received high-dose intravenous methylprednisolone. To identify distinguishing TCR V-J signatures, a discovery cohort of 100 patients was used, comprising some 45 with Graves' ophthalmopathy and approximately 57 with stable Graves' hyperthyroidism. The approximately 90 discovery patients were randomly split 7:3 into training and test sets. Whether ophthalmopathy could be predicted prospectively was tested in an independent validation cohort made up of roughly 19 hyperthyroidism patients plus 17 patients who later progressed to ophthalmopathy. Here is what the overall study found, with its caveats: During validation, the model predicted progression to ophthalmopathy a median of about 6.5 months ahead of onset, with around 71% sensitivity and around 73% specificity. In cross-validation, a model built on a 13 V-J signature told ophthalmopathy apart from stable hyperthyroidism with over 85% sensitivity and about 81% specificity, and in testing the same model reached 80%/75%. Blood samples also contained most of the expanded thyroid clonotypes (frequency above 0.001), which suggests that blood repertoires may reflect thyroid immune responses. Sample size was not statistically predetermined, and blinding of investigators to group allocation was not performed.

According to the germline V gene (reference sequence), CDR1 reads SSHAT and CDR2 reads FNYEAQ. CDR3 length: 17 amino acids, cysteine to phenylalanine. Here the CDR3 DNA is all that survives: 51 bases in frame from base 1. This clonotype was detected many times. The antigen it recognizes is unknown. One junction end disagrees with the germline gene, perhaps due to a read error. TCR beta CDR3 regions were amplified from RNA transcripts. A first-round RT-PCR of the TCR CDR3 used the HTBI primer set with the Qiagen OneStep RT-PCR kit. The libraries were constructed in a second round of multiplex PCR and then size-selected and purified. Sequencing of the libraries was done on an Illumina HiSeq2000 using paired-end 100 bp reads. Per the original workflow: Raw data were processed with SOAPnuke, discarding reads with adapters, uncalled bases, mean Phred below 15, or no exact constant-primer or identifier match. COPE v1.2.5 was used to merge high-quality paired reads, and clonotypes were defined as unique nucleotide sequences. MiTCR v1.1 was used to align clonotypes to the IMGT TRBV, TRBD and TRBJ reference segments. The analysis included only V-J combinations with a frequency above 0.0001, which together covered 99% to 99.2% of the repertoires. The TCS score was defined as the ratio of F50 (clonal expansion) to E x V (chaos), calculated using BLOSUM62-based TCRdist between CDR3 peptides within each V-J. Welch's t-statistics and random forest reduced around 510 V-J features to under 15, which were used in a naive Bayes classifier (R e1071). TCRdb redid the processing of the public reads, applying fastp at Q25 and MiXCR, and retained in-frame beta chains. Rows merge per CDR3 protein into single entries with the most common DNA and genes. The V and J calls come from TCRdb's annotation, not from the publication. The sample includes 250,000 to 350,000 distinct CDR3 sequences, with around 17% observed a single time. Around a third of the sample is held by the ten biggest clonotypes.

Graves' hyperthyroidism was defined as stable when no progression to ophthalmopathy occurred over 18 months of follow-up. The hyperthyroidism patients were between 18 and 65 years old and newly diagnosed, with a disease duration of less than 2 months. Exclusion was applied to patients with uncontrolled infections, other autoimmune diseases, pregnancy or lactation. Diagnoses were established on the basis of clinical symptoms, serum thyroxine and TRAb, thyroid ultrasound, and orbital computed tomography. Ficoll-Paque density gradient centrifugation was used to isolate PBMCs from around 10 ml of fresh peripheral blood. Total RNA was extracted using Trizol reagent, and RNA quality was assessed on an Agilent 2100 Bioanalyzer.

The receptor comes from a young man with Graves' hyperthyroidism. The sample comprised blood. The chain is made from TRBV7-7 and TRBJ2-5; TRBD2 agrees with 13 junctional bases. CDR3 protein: CASSLALAGGPGETQYF. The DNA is TGTGCTAGCAGCTTAGCACTAGCGGGAGGGCCGGGGGAGACCCAGTACTTC.